The clone carrying this T cell receptor (beta chain) has more than one count but fewer than ten. Every patient underwent thyroid surgery untreated. These data belong to a study of metastatic and nonmetastatic thyroid tumors. TCRdb re-called the PCR reads via MiXCR. The sample comprises 35,000 to 40,000 clones, 28% of which are singletons, and approximately 11% rests with the top ten. This CDR3 is built from 15 residues. Germline loops: CDR1 LNHDA, CDR2 SQIVND (reference sequence). Trimming took 3 bases from V and 2 from J, leaving 10 bases between them. The specimen sequenced was blood. This clonotype originated in a male donor with papillary thyroid cancer or a benign thyroid nodule (not recorded which). Some clones in this sample may be carry-over from other donors' samples. The genes are TRBV19 and TRBJ1-4; D is unclear. CDR3 coding DNA: TGTGCCAGTAGTATTCGGGTATCGACTAATGAAAAACTGTTTTTT. Translating gives CASSIRVSTNEKLFF.